These 26 T cell receptor beta chains were sequenced from one sample in a study of a mutant IDH1 vaccine in newly diagnosed glioma. For these receptors, no antigen is known. The time point: week 47, end of study. Mutant IDH1 20-mer peptide, at 300 ug, made up each vaccine dose, with topical imiquimod. Sequencing was performed with immunoSEQ multiplex PCR; in TCRdb, only in-frame clones are kept and a portion is missing. The sample includes around 94,000 clones, roughly 86% seen only once; the top ten take over 0.6%. The sequenced sample was PBMCs, obtained from a glioma patient whose treatment included an IDH1 peptide vaccine. The receptors shown here come from a woman aged 45-65 years with glioma.

The rearrangement uses TRBV6-1 and TRBJ1-3, with D possibly TRBD1 on 6 matching bases. The V gene's germline CDR1 is MNHNS and CDR2 SASEGT. This CDR3 is built from 15 residues. Trimming removed 6 bases from V and 0 bases from J, with 12 bases in between. CDR3 bases: TGTGCCAGCAGGCCAGGACAGAGCTCTGGAAACACCATATATTTT. Its translation: CASRPGQSSGNTIYF.

The J gene is TRBJ1-2, the V gene TRBV30; TRBD1 might be the D (6 bases). This CDR3 is 12 amino acids long. Germline V gene lookup returns CDR1 GTSNPN and CDR2 SVGIG (reference sequence). The germline V and J ends were trimmed by 4 bases and 7 bases, with 13 bases remaining between them. CDR3 sequence reads: CAWTWGGSGYTF. The CDR3 DNA is TGTGCCTGGACTTGGGGGGGCAGTGGCTACACCTTC.

The chain combines TRBV5-1 with TRBJ2-5; 15 positions match TRBD2. From germline, CDR1 is SGHRS and CDR2 YFSETQ. The J segment lost 5 bases and the V segment lost 2 bases, leaving 7 bases of the junction unmatched. The CDR3 contains 17 residues. CDR3 residues: CASSFGSGLAGGETQYF. The CDR3 bases are TGCGCCAGCAGCTTTGGGTCTGGACTAGCGGGAGGGGAGACCCAGTACTTC.

The chain joins TRBV28 to TRBJ1-2; D gene ambiguous. The ends were cut back, 1 base at V and 0 bases at J, with 12 bases in the middle. Germline CDR1 reads MDHEN; CDR2 reads SYDVKM. The CDR3 contains 16 residues. The DNA for the CDR3 is TGTGCCAGCAGTTTATTTTCAGAGAGAGCTAACTATGGCTACACCTTC. As protein: CASSLFSERANYGYTF.

This clone has a handful of counts. The CDR3 reads CAWSRGASDTQYF. The CDR3 bases are TGTGCCTGGAGTCGGGGAGCATCAGATACGCAGTATTTT. V is TRBV30 and J is TRBJ2-3, with D perhaps matching TRBD2 (5 bases). The CDR3 length is 13 residues. Trimming cost V 2 bases and J 4 bases, with 10 bases left between them. Germline V CDR1 and CDR2: GTSNPN, SVGIG (reference sequence).

V gene TRBV30 combines with J gene TRBJ1-3, with D perhaps matching TRBD1 (5 bases). This CDR3 contains 15 residues. Germline CDR1 is GTSNPN and CDR2 is SVGIG (reference sequence). Trimming shortened V by 3 bases and J by 0 bases, and 12 bases separated the two germline ends. The CDR3 bases are TGTGCCTGGAGGACACAGGCCTTCTCTGGAAACACCATATATTTT. It is translated as CAWRTQAFSGNTIYF. Full variable domain (outside the CDR3, taken from reference TRBV30 and TRBJ1-3): SQTIHQWPATLVQPVGSPLSLECTVEGTSNPNLYWYRQAAGRGLQLLFYSVGIGQISSEVPQNLSASRPQDRQFILSSKKLLLSDSGFYLCAWRTQAFSGNTIYFGEGSWLTVV.

The sample holds one count of this clone. The chain joins TRBV5-4 to TRBJ2-2; D remains unclear. Deletions cut 6 bases from V and 1 base from J, with 10 bases between. Per germline, CDR1 SGHNT and CDR2 YYREEE (reference sequence). There are 14 residues in the CDR3. CDR3 sequence: CASTQGGNTGELFF. The DNA of the CDR3 is TGTGCCAGCACCCAAGGCGGGAACACCGGGGAGCTGTTTTTT.

This clone was seen only once. In DNA, the CDR3 is TGTGCCAGCAGTGGCAACAGGGACTCGAACACCGGGGAGCTGTTTTTT. Translation: CASSGNRDSNTGELFF. V gene TRBV6-6 combines with J gene TRBJ2-2; D is possibly TRBD1 or TRBD2 (6 bases each). Germline CDR1 is MNHNY and CDR2 is SVGAGI (reference sequence). Deletions cut 5 bases from V and 0 bases from J, with 13 bases between. The CDR3 consists of 16 residues.

The CDR3 protein is CASSLFSGQPQHF. CDR3 sequence (DNA): TGCGCCAGCAGCTTATTTTCGGGTCAGCCCCAGCATTTT. The chain links TRBV5-1 to TRBJ1-5; D not certain. This CDR3 comprises 13 residues. The V and J ends lost 2 bases and 6 bases respectively, with 9 bases between them. Germline CDR1 SGHRS, CDR2 YFSETQ.

The V and J genes are TRBV2 and TRBJ2-1, with 10 bases matching TRBD2. This CDR3 spans 14 amino acids. The trim removed 11 bases at V and 3 bases at J, leaving 7 bases unmatched. Germline V lookup: CDR1 SNHLY, CDR2 FYNNEI. This CDR3 reads CAGTSGNIYNEQFF. CDR3 DNA: TGTGCCGGCACTAGCGGGAATATCTACAATGAGCAGTTCTTC.

Note on this clone: Additional DNA sequences in this sample encode the identical CDR3. This chain uses TRBV11-2 with TRBJ2-7, with TRBD2 identical over 11 bases. Germline V gives CDR1 SGHAT, CDR2 FQNNGV. J lost 2 bases, V lost 3 bases, and 3 bases had no gene match. This CDR3 comprises 15 residues. The CDR3 here is CASSLGLAETYEQYF. The CDR3 coding sequence is TGTGCCAGCAGCTTGGGACTAGCGGAAACCTACGAGCAGTACTTC.

The genes are TRBV30 and TRBJ2-1; TRBD1 aligns across 8 bases. Losses at the gene ends were 3 bases for V and 2 bases for J; bases not matched to a gene: 3. Per germline, CDR1 GTSNPN and CDR2 SVGIG (reference sequence). The CDR3 is made up of 14 amino acids. The CDR3 is CAWRGQGAYNEQFF. Written as DNA, the CDR3 is TGTGCCTGGAGAGGACAGGGAGCCTACAATGAGCAGTTCTTC.

J is TRBJ2-7 and V is TRBV9; 8 bases are shared with TRBD2. CDR3 length: 14 residues. Trimming took 4 bases from V and 3 from J; bases not matched to a gene: 6. Germline V gives CDR1 SGDLS, CDR2 YYNGEE. The CDR3 loop reads CASSLSGKSYEQYF. The CDR3 DNA is TGTGCCAGCAGCCTTAGCGGGAAAAGCTACGAGCAGTACTTC.

The rearrangement links TRBV9 to TRBJ2-2; D is unclear. Trimming took off 0 bases at V and 2 bases at J, with 11 bases between the two ends. CDR3 length: 16 amino acids. Germline V CDR1 and CDR2: SGDLS, YYNGEE. This chain's CDR3 is CASSVGVTYNTGELFF. As DNA, the CDR3 is TGTGCCAGCAGCGTAGGGGTGACATACAACACCGGGGAGCTGTTTTTT.

The chain recombines TRBV6-5 with TRBJ2-2; no clear D gene. The CDR3 length is 16 residues. V was trimmed by 0 bases and J by 3 bases, leaving 11 bases between them. Germline values: CDR1 MNHEY, CDR2 SVGAGI. In nucleotides, the CDR3 is TGTGCCAGCAGTTACTCGACCTGGTCTTACACCGGGGAGCTGTTTTTT. It specifies CASSYSTWSYTGELFF.

This clone was found once. The chain uses TRBV10-1 and TRBJ2-7; 7 bases fit TRBD1. The germline gives CDR1 WNHNN, CDR2 SYGVQD (reference sequence). The CDR3 consists of 11 residues. With V trimmed by 4 bases and J by 6 bases, 0 bases remained unmatched. CDR3 loop: CASSAGGEQYF. DNA of the CDR3: TGCGCCAGCAGTGCAGGGGGCGAGCAGTACTTC.

This clone was seen only once. This chain connects TRBV5-8 to TRBJ1-3, with D uncertain. V lost 2 bases to trimming and J lost 4 bases, with 13 bases between them. The CDR3 length is 15 residues. Germline lookup yields CDR1 SGHTS and CDR2 YDEGEE. The CDR3 region is CASSFIGVLGNTIYF. The CDR3 coding sequence is TGTGCCAGCAGCTTTATCGGGGTATTGGGAAACACCATATATTTT.

The CDR3 DNA sequence: TGTGCCAGCAGCCACAAGTCTTGGCAGGGTAGCGAAAAACTGTTTTTT. Protein: CASSHKSWQGSEKLFF. The gene calls are TRBV7-6 and TRBJ1-4; tentative D call: TRBD1 (5 bases). Germline V CDR1 and CDR2: SGHVS, FNYEAQ. The CDR3 loop spans 16 amino acids. Between the trimmed V and J ends, which lost 5 bases and 8 bases, there was a span of 21 bases.

The chain has TRBV10-1 and TRBJ2-7; 7 nucleotides align to TRBD1. This CDR3 is 12 amino acids long. From germline, CDR1 is WNHNN and CDR2 SYGVQD (reference sequence). Trimming cost V 8 bases and J 5 bases; bases outside gene matches: 6. CDR3 DNA: TGCGCCAGCTTACAGGGGTCCCACGAGCAGTACTTC. Translation gives CASLQGSHEQYF.

This sequence joins TRBV5-1 and TRBJ1-5, with D uncertain. CDR3 size: 14 residues. Looked up from germline, CDR1 is SGHRS and CDR2 is YFSETQ. The ends were cut back, 4 bases at V and 2 bases at J, with 10 bases in the middle. CDR3 loop: CASSPGQGNQPQHF. The CDR3 DNA reads TGCGCCAGCAGCCCCGGGCAGGGCAATCAGCCCCAGCATTTT.

The chain's CDR3 is CASSSSSYNEQFF. CDR3 nucleotides: TGTGCCAGCAGTTCTAGCTCCTACAATGAGCAGTTCTTC. The chain couples TRBV6-6 to TRBJ2-1, with D uncertain. From germline, CDR1 is MNHNY and CDR2 SVGAGI (reference sequence). This CDR3 has 13 amino acids. V was trimmed by 4 bases and J by 0 bases, leaving 4 bases between them.

The chain employs TRBV10-1 and TRBJ2-3; TRBD2 matches 9 bases. Germline V gene sequence: CDR1 WNHNN, CDR2 SYGVQD (reference sequence). The CDR3 spans 15 residues. J gave up 2 bases and V 4 bases, and 4 bases lay outside the gene matches. The DNA for the CDR3 is TGCGCCAGCAGTGCGACTAGCGGAAACACAGATACGCAGTATTTT. It yields the protein CASSATSGNTDTQYF.

The chain couples TRBV13 to TRBJ1-3, with 7 bases matching TRBD1. The CDR3 consists of 16 residues. Germline V gene data show CDR1 as PRHDT and CDR2 as FYEKMQ (reference sequence). With V trimmed by 4 bases and J by 4 bases, 10 bases remained unmatched. The CDR3 DNA is TGTGCCAGCAGCTCCCGGGACAGCTCTCTGGGAAACACCATATATTTT. Amino acids: CASSSRDSSLGNTIYF.

The CDR3 coding sequence is TGCGCCAGCAGCCTCCGACAGGGGGGCAATCAGCCCCAGCATTTT. Protein: CASSLRQGGNQPQHF. The V call is TRBV4-1, the J call TRBJ1-5; TRBD1 matches 9 bases. Germline V CDR1 and CDR2: MGHRA, YSYEKL. V dropped 4 bases and J dropped 2; count of bases not matched to a gene: 3. The CDR3 totals 15 residues.

This chain links TRBV14 with TRBJ1-1; no clear D gene. This CDR3 has 15 amino acids. CDR1 and CDR2 from the germline V gene are SGHDN and FVKESK. Trimming removed 4 bases from V and 5 bases from J, with 17 bases in between. The CDR3 reads CASSLRRSPGTEAFF. DNA for the CDR3: TGTGCCAGCAGCCTCAGAAGGAGTCCGGGGACTGAAGCTTTCTTT.

This chain uses TRBV4-1 with TRBJ2-5, with D possibly being TRBD1 (7 bases). This CDR3 contains 14 residues. The ends were cut back, 4 bases at V and 5 bases at J, with 14 bases in the middle. CDR1 is MGHRA, CDR2 YSYEKL, per germline. This CDR3 is CASSRQGLGETQYF. Here the CDR3 DNA reads TGCGCCAGCAGCCGACAGGGACTCGGGGAGACCCAGTACTTC.